Presented here are 24 T cell receptor beta chains from one specimen sequenced in a study of T cell responses to AZD1222 COVID-19 vaccine. Sequencing used immunoSEQ multiplex PCR; TCRdb keeps in-frame clones, though not all of them. The table lists roughly 100,000 clones, around 86% of them singletons. Sequencing used peripheral blood, obtained on day 0 of AZD1222 vaccination. The source is an adult in good health.

The V and J genes are TRBV3-1 (or the pseudogene TRBV3-2) and TRBJ1-4; 10 bases fit TRBD1. V lost 1 base and J lost 6; bases outside the gene matches: 2. This CDR3 comprises 15 residues. CDR1 is LGHDT and CDR2 is YNNKEL in the germline V gene (reference sequence). The DNA of the CDR3 is TGTGCCAGCAGCCAAGGACAGGGGGCGCATGAAAAACTGTTTTTT. It encodes CASSQGQGAHEKLFF.

The chain links TRBV30 to TRBJ1-5; tentatively, D is TRBD1 (6 bases). CDR3 size: 15 residues. V lost 1 base to trimming and J lost 7 bases, with 17 bases between them. The germline V gene encodes CDR1 GTSNPN and CDR2 SVGIG (reference sequence). CDR3 in DNA: TGTGCCTGGAGTGGGGGGAACAGGGATGGGCAGCCCCAGCATTTT. Its translation is CAWSGGNRDGQPQHF.

This clone was observed a handful of times. V gene TRBV3-1 (or the pseudogene TRBV3-2) combines with J gene TRBJ2-7; the D gene could be TRBD1 or TRBD2 (5 bases each). Germline values: CDR1 LGHDT, CDR2 YNNKEL (reference sequence). Trimming took off 7 bases at V and 4 bases at J, with 17 bases between the two ends. The CDR3 runs 14 residues. As DNA, the CDR3 is TGTGCCAGCACCCTTGTAATAGGGGAGTACGAGCAGTACTTC. Encoded protein: CASTLVIGEYEQYF.

The V gene is TRBV7-2, the J gene TRBJ2-3; maybe TRBD1 (5 bases). V was trimmed by 3 bases and J by 7 bases, leaving 11 bases between them. The CDR3 length is 13 residues. Germline V gene lookup returns CDR1 SGHTA and CDR2 FQGNSA. CDR3 sequence: CASSLPQGNTQYF. The CDR3 bases are TGTGCCAGCAGCTTGCCCCAGGGAAATACGCAGTATTTT.

The chain carries TRBV27 and TRBJ1-1, with D possibly matching TRBD1 (6 bases). Trimming stripped 6 bases from V and 1 base from J, with 12 bases between. In germline, CDR1 is MNHEY, CDR2 SMNVEV (reference sequence). The CDR3 is made up of 14 amino acids. The CDR3 nucleotides are TGTGCCAGCAGCCCTTGGGGGGCGAACACTGAAGCTTTCTTT. Its translation: CASSPWGANTEAFF.

The rearrangement links TRBV19 to TRBJ1-2; D not certain. The germline gives CDR1 LNHDA, CDR2 SQIVND (reference sequence). The germline V and J ends were trimmed by 10 bases and 1 base, with 10 bases remaining between them. This CDR3 has 12 residues. The CDR3 sequence: CATLQVNYGYTF. The CDR3 DNA reads as TGTGCCACCCTCCAGGTTAACTATGGCTACACCTTC.

This clone was recorded only once. The rearrangement links TRBV28 to TRBJ2-3; 8 nucleotides match TRBD2. The CDR3 has 16 residues. Per the germline V gene, CDR1 is MDHEN and CDR2 is SYDVKM. The V gene end was trimmed by 7 bases and the J gene end by 2 bases; junction bases not matched to a gene: 11. In nucleotides, the CDR3 is TGTGCCAGCACCTCGGGGAGCGGGAGTGTCACAGATACGCAGTATTTT. It codes for CASTSGSGSVTDTQYF. Full variable domain (missing parts from reference TRBV28 and TRBJ2-3): DVKVTQSSRYLVKRTGEKVFLECVQDMDHENMFWYRQDPGLGLRLIYFSYDVKMKEKGDIPEGYSVSREKKERFSLILESASTNQTSMYLCASTSGSGSVTDTQYFGPGTRLTVL.

CDR3 in DNA: TGTGCCAGCAGTTTTGGGACAGGTTTATCCTACGAGCAGTACTTC. It translates to CASSFGTGLSYEQYF. The chain employs TRBV5-5 and TRBJ2-7; 8 bases map to TRBD1. Unmatched junction bases numbered 8, after V lost 5 bases and J lost 1 base. In germline, CDR1 is SGHKS, CDR2 YYEKEE (reference sequence). The CDR3 extends over 15 amino acids.

The chain combines TRBV5-5 with TRBJ1-6; 7 bases fit TRBD1. V dropped 2 bases and J dropped 4; count of bases not matched to a gene: 9. Germline CDR1 SGHKS, CDR2 YYEKEE (reference sequence). This CDR3 has 17 amino acids. CDR3 bases: TGTGCCAGCAGCTTATCCGGGACAGTTAATTATAATTCACCCCTCCACTTT. Protein: CASSLSGTVNYNSPLHF.

The chain recombines TRBV29-1 with TRBJ1-1; 8 nucleotides line up with TRBD1. The J segment lost 1 base and the V segment lost 1 base, leaving 5 bases of the junction unmatched. Germline V lookup: CDR1 SQVTM, CDR2 ANQGSEA. The CDR3 totals 15 residues. DNA for the CDR3: TGCAGCGTTGAAGCACAGGGGGAGTGGAACACTGAAGCTTTCTTT. It yields the protein CSVEAQGEWNTEAFF.

The chain uses TRBV29-1 and TRBJ2-7, with D tentatively TRBD2 (6 bases). Trimming stripped 4 bases from V and 7 bases from J, with 8 bases between. Germline lookup yields CDR1 SQVTM and CDR2 ANQGSEA. This CDR3 comprises 10 residues. The CDR3 sequence is CSVGDLEQYF. In nucleotides, the CDR3 is TGCAGCGTTGGGGACTTGGAGCAGTACTTC.

This clone showed up just a few times. J is TRBJ1-2 and V is TRBV29-1; weak D call: TRBD1 (6 bases). The germline gives CDR1 SQVTM, CDR2 ANQGSEA. This CDR3 is 14 amino acids long. Trimming pared 4 bases from V and 0 bases from J, leaving 12 bases between. CDR3 loop: CSVAEGGSNYGYTF. CDR3 nucleotide sequence: TGCAGCGTTGCGGAGGGGGGATCTAACTATGGCTACACCTTC.

The V and J genes are TRBV29-1 and TRBJ2-2; tentatively, D is TRBD2 (5 bases). CDR1 SQVTM and CDR2 ANQGSEA come from the germline V gene. V gave up 7 bases and J gave up 4 bases, with 10 bases separating them. This CDR3 comprises 12 residues. The CDR3 region is CSANRGTGELFF. In nucleotides, the CDR3 is TGCAGCGCAAACCGGGGCACCGGGGAGCTGTTTTTT.

V is TRBV6-6 and J is TRBJ1-2, with TRBD1 matching over 8 bases. The V gene end was trimmed by 6 bases and the J gene end by 4 bases; junction bases not matched to a gene: 4. Germline CDR1 reads MNHNY; CDR2 reads SVGAGI (reference sequence). CDR3 length equals 13 residues. CDR3 DNA sequence: TGTGCCAGCAGCGGCGGACAGGGCTATGGCTACACCTTC. This translates into CASSGGQGYGYTF.

This chain connects TRBV7-3 to TRBJ2-3, with D possibly TRBD2 on 6 matching bases. This CDR3 has 14 residues. V was shortened by 5 bases and J by 6 bases, with 15 bases between the two germline ends. Germline assignment: CDR1 SGHTA and CDR2 FQGTGA. In DNA form, the CDR3 reads TGTGCCAGCAGCGACACGGGACTCTTGGATACGCAGTATTTT. Its translation is CASSDTGLLDTQYF. Filled out from reference TRBV7-3 and TRBJ2-3, the complete variable domain reads GAGVSQTPSNKVTEKGKYVELRCDPISGHTALYWYRQSLGQGPEFLIYFQGTGAADDSGLPNDRFFAVRPEGSVSTLKIQRTERGDSAVYLCASSDTGLLDTQYFGPGTRLTVL.

The chain joins TRBV14 to TRBJ1-1, with D unclear. This CDR3 is built from 15 residues. CDR1 and CDR2 (germline): SGHDN, FVKESK. Trimming took off 1 base at V and 6 bases at J, with 15 bases between the two ends. CDR3 loop: CASSQVSGFLSEAFF. CDR3 in DNA: TGTGCCAGCAGCCAAGTCTCGGGGTTTTTATCTGAAGCTTTCTTT. Full variable domain (remainder filled in from reference TRBV14 and TRBJ1-1): EAGVTQFPSHSVIEKGQTVTLRCDPISGHDNLYWYRRVMGKEIKFLLHFVKESKQDESGMPNNRFLAERTGGTYSTLKVQPAELEDSGVYFCASSQVSGFLSEAFFGQGTRLTVV.

The chain carries TRBV4-2 and TRBJ1-6; 8 bases map to TRBD1. CDR1 is LGHNA, CDR2 YNFKEQ, per germline. This CDR3 has 17 residues. V was clipped by 0 bases and J by 6 bases; unmatched bases: 7. The CDR3 loop is CASSQDSTGAGNSPLHF. As DNA, the CDR3 is TGTGCCAGCAGCCAAGACTCGACAGGGGCTGGTAATTCACCCCTCCACTTT.

This clone was counted a few times. The genes are TRBV4-1 and TRBJ2-2; D remains unclear. V lost 4 bases and J lost 1, with 7 bases in between. CDR3 length: 14 amino acids. Germline lookup yields CDR1 MGHRA and CDR2 YSYEKL. The CDR3 DNA follows: TGCGCCAGCAGCCCCTCATTGAACACCGGGGAGCTGTTTTTT. Translated, it gives CASSPSLNTGELFF.

The rearrangement links TRBV18 to TRBJ1-1; 8 bases agree with TRBD1. The CDR3 sequence is 15 residues long. Germline CDR1 is KGHSH and CDR2 is LQKENI. V was clipped by 6 bases and J by 2 bases; unmatched bases: 8. Here the CDR3 reads CASSPGTGGNTEAFF. CDR3 coding DNA: TGTGCCAGCTCCCCCGGGACAGGAGGAAACACTGAAGCTTTCTTT.

This clone appeared many times. This rearrangement joins TRBV7-9 to TRBJ2-1; the D is unclear. Deletions cut 0 bases from V and 14 bases from J, with 14 bases between. Germline V gene sequence: CDR1 SEHNR, CDR2 FQNEAQ (reference sequence). The length of the CDR3 is 13 residues. The CDR3 sequence: CASSLAGRPKEFF. The CDR3 DNA sequence: TGTGCCAGCAGCTTAGCGGGCAGGCCAAAGGAGTTCTTC.

This clone was counted once. The J gene is TRBJ1-5, the V gene TRBV6-2 or TRBV6-3; D is perhaps TRBD1 (6 bases). V was shortened by 0 bases and J by 2 bases, with 8 bases between the two germline ends. This CDR3 is built from 15 residues. From germline, CDR1 is MNHEY and CDR2 SVGEGT. The DNA of the CDR3 is TGTGCCAGCAGTTACTCCTGGGGGCGCAATCAGCCCCAGCATTTT. This translates into CASSYSWGRNQPQHF.

The chain carries TRBV4-3 and TRBJ2-3; 9 bases agree with TRBD2. This CDR3 has 16 residues. Germline V gene lookup returns CDR1 LGHNA and CDR2 YSLEER. The trim removed 0 bases at V and 9 bases at J, leaving 10 bases unmatched. This chain's CDR3 is CASSQDVRTREGTQYF. CDR3 DNA: TGCGCCAGCAGCCAAGATGTGCGGACGCGGGAGGGGACGCAGTATTTT.

This chain uses TRBV7-2 with TRBJ2-5, with 8 bases fitting TRBD1. Germline V lookup: CDR1 SGHTA, CDR2 FQGNSA. The CDR3 loop spans 15 amino acids. V was clipped by 4 bases and J by 5 bases; unmatched bases: 9. CDR3 coding DNA: TGTGCCAGCAGCTCGACAGGGGCCCTCGGGGAGACCCAGTACTTC. Amino acid sequence: CASSSTGALGETQYF.

V usage is TRBV28 and J usage is TRBJ1-2; a weak D match, TRBD1 (5 bases). The CDR3 loop spans 12 amino acids. Deletions cut 5 bases from V and 8 bases from J, with 12 bases between. Germline V gene sequence: CDR1 MDHEN, CDR2 SYDVKM. CDR3: CASSVQAGGYTF. CDR3 coding DNA: TGTGCCAGCAGTGTACAGGCGGGAGGCTACACCTTC.